This T cell receptor (beta chain) was identified in a study of shared clonotypes between healthy human individuals. Notes on this clone: Different DNA sequences within this sample yield the same CDR3.

The method was immunoSEQ multiplex PCR; TCRdb's version includes in-frame clones alone and lacks a portion of them. This table holds roughly 2.2 million clones, 90% to 95% found once. Germline CDR1 reads MNHEY; CDR2 reads SVGAGI. The CDR3 has 13 amino acids. Trimming cost V 2 bases and J 4 bases, with 8 bases left between them. The rearrangement joins TRBV6-5 to TRBJ1-1; perhaps TRBD1 as D (5 bases). The receptor was derived from a man aged 18 to 30 in good health. Some clones in this sample may be carry-over from other donors' samples. The sample comprised naive CD4+ T cells from PBMCs. Subset: CD45RA+ positively selected. The CDR3: CASSYGRGTEAFF. In DNA form, the CDR3 reads TGTGCCAGCAGTTACGGGAGGGGCACTGAAGCTTTCTTT.